The present T cell receptor beta chain was sequenced within a study of neurological immune-mediated disorders. Study conclusions and caveats: Among expanded clones, no CDR3 amino acid sequences were shared across subjects, a pattern suggesting private repertoires in all groups. In HTLV-1-associated myelopathy, TCR clonal expansion was greatest, whereas multiple sclerosis had the least, falling below healthy controls. Grouping of repertoires by phylogeny put those of 18 of 34 multiple sclerosis patients into a single related-CDR3 cluster, a possible signature.

With regard to this clonotype: Its antigen is as yet unknown.

A 10-nucleotide random UMI tagged transcripts in template-switch 5'RACE cDNA synthesis. Via MiXCR, TCRdb re-called the 5' RACE reads, giving one row per CDR3 protein. The repertoire includes around 66,000 distinct CDR3 sequences, about 5.1% of them detected once, and roughly 2.2% sits in the top ten. Looked up from germline, CDR1 is DFQATT and CDR2 is SNEGSKA (reference sequence). CDR3 length: 14 residues. V was pared by 5 bases and J by 1 base, with 6 bases of the junction left unmatched. J is TRBJ1-1 and V is TRBV20-1, with 8 bases identical to TRBD1. Specimen: PBMCs. The source is a woman between 65 and 79 years old with multiple sclerosis. CDR3: CSAHTGTGNTEAFF. In DNA form, the CDR3 reads TGCAGTGCTCATACCGGGACAGGGAACACTGAAGCTTTCTTT.